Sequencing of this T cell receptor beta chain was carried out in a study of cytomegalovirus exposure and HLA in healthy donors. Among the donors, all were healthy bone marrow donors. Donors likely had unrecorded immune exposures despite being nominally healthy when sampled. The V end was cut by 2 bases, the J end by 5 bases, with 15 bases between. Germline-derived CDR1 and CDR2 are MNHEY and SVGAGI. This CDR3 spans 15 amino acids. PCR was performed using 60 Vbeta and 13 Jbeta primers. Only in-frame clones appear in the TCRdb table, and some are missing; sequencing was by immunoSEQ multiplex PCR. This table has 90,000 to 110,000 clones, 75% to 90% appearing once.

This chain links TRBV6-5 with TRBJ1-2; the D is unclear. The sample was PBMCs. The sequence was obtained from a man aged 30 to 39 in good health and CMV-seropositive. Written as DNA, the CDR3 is TGTGCCAGCAGTTACGGTGGGCGAAGAGATTATGGCTACACCTTC. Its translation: CASSYGGRRDYGYTF.